The present TCR beta chain was sequenced within a study of OX40 agonist ivuxolimab in advanced cancers. Study information: Eligibility rules accepted prior anti-PD-1, anti-PD-L1 or anti-CTLA-4 therapy, and 30% to 40% had some. Of the patients, three showed partial responses, one with hepatocellular carcinoma and two with cutaneous melanoma.

Generated by immunoSEQ multiplex PCR, the TCRdb table keeps only in-frame clones and is missing some. Here the sample spans nearly 45,000 clones, 80% being singletons. V lost 8 bases to trimming and J lost 8 bases, with 16 bases between them. CDR3 length equals 13 residues. Per the germline V gene, CDR1 is ENHRY and CDR2 is SYGVKD. The origin of this receptor is an adult with an advanced solid tumor such as melanoma, head and neck, liver or kidney cancer. Sequenced material: CD4+ or CD8+ T cells sorted from blood, taken in a trial of the OX40 agonist ivuxolimab. This chain links TRBV10-3 with TRBJ2-1; D possibly uses TRBD1 or TRBD2 (6 bases each). DNA for the CDR3: TGTGCCATCCGGTTGGGGGGCAGGGATGAGCAGTTCTTC. This codes for CAIRLGGRDEQFF.